Shown below are 20 T cell receptor beta chains from a single sample sequenced in a study of cytomegalovirus exposure and HLA in healthy donors. It was with 60 Vbeta and 13 Jbeta primers that the PCR ran. Sequenced by immunoSEQ multiplex PCR; TCRdb stores in-frame clones only, minus some. The sample shows roughly 130,000 clones, roughly 80% of them seen only once. Sequences were obtained from PBMCs. Receptors originate from a middle-aged woman in good health and CMV-seropositive.

In this sample, this clone turned up once. This rearrangement joins TRBV5-4 to TRBJ2-1; 14 positions match TRBD2. The germline CDR1 and CDR2 sequences are SGHNT and YYREEE (reference sequence). The CDR3 is 19 amino acids. Trimming removed 4 bases from V and 3 bases from J; junction bases left unmatched: 12. The CDR3 nucleotides read TGTGCCAGCAGCCTCATCGACGGGGGACTAGCGGGAGACTACAATGAGCAGTTCTTC. Residues: CASSLIDGGLAGDYNEQFF.

V usage is TRBV9 and J usage is TRBJ1-4; TRBD1 matches 7 bases. The CDR3 contains 18 residues. Germline assignment: CDR1 SGDLS and CDR2 YYNGEE. Trimming removed 2 bases from V and 3 bases from J; junction bases left unmatched: 13. The CDR3 sequence is CASSVDPGQYTSNEKLFF. For the CDR3, the DNA is TGTGCCAGCAGCGTGGACCCGGGACAGTACACCTCTAATGAAAAACTGTTTTTT.

This chain joins TRBV7-3 and TRBJ2-1; D is perhaps TRBD1 (6 bases). The V and J ends lost 5 bases and 4 bases respectively, with 12 bases between them. This CDR3 has 14 residues. From germline, CDR1 is SGHTA and CDR2 FQGTGA. CDR3 nucleotides: TGTGCCAGCAGCCCGCGGACAGATTACAATGAGCAGTTCTTC. Its translation is CASSPRTDYNEQFF.

This clone was seen once. The V and J genes are TRBV7-2 and TRBJ2-2, with a weak D call TRBD2 (5 bases). The CDR3 covers 16 residues. Germline CDR1 reads SGHTA; CDR2 reads FQGNSA. Trimming took 2 bases from V and 6 from J, leaving 16 bases between them. The CDR3 nucleotides read TGTGCCAGCAGCTTAAATACTAGAGCTATCTCCGGGGAGCTGTTTTTT. Translating it yields CASSLNTRAISGELFF. Supplemented by reference TRBV7-2 and TRBJ2-2, the full variable domain reads GAGVSQSPSNKVTEKGKDVELRCDPISGHTALYWYRQSLGQGLEFLIYFQGNSAPDKSGLPSDRFSAERTGGSVSTLTIQRTQQEDSAVYLCASSLNTRAISGELFFGEGSRLTVL.

Only one count was recorded for this clone. The CDR3 DNA sequence: TGTGCCAGTAATCAGGGGTGGGCGAACTATGGCTACACCTTC. Its translation is CASNQGWANYGYTF. The chain carries TRBV19 and TRBJ1-2; maybe TRBD1 (6 bases). With 7 bases removed from V and 2 bases from J, the gap between germline ends came to 14 bases. The CDR3 spans 14 residues. Germline V lookup: CDR1 LNHDA, CDR2 SQIVND (reference sequence).

This clone was observed a few times. The J gene is TRBJ1-1, the V gene TRBV18; D is possibly TRBD1 (5 bases). The ends were cut back, 2 bases at V and 3 bases at J, with 13 bases in the middle. CDR1 is KGHSH and CDR2 is LQKENI in the germline V gene. The CDR3 length is 15 residues. Here the CDR3 DNA reads TGTGCCAGCTCACCAGGGGCAGGGTCGGACACTGAAGCTTTCTTT. It yields the protein CASSPGAGSDTEAFF.

This rearrangement joins TRBV5-6 to TRBJ1-1; possible D gene TRBD1, 6 bases. The CDR3 sequence is 15 residues long. The V gene lost 1 base and the J gene lost 1 base, with 11 bases spanning the gap. CDR1 and CDR2 from the germline V gene are SGHDT and YYEEEE. The CDR3, as DNA: TGTGCCAGCAGCTTGCGGGGAGGGGGGAACACTGAAGCTTTCTTT. This sequence encodes CASSLRGGGNTEAFF. The variable domain in full, completed from reference TRBV5-6 and TRBJ1-1, reads DAGVTQSPTHLIKTRGQQVTLRCSPKSGHDTVSWYQQALGQGPQFIFQYYEEEERQRGNFPDRFSGHQFPNYSSELNVNALLLGDSALYLCASSLRGGGNTEAFFGQGTRLTVV.

The genes are TRBV29-1 and TRBJ1-2, with 7 positions matching TRBD1. Germline V CDR1 and CDR2: SQVTM, ANQGSEA. V gave up 4 bases and J gave up 6 bases; unmatched junction bases: 20. This CDR3 is built from 17 residues. For the CDR3, the DNA is TGCAGCGTTGCAGCCCCGGGACAGCGCTCGGGACGAGATGGCTACACCTTC. Amino acid sequence: CSVAAPGQRSGRDGYTF.

The CDR3 is CASRLGTGGRSPLHF. CDR3 DNA: TGTGCCAGCAGACTAGGGACAGGGGGGCGGTCACCCCTCCACTTT. This chain links TRBV7-2 with TRBJ1-6; 11 bases align to TRBD1. The CDR3 covers 15 residues. V lost 6 bases, J lost 10 bases, and 8 bases stayed unmatched. Germline V CDR1 and CDR2: SGHTA, FQGNSA.

The gene calls are TRBV30 and TRBJ1-5, with a weak D call TRBD1 (6 bases). The CDR3 extends over 21 amino acids. V lost 1 base to trimming and J lost 2 bases, with 30 bases between them. Germline V gives CDR1 GTSNPN, CDR2 SVGIG (reference sequence). The CDR3 sequence: CAWSASRDAGGLSVGNQPQHF. The CDR3 DNA reads TGTGCCTGGAGTGCCTCACGAGACGCGGGGGGCCTCTCAGTCGGCAATCAGCCCCAGCATTTT.

For this clone: At the DNA level, this CDR3 is encoded by other sequences in the same sample as well. The chain uses TRBV7-2 and TRBJ1-1; 11 bases are a match to TRBD1. The ends lost 0 bases at V and 0 bases at J; junction bases unmatched: 3. The CDR3 runs to 17 residues. CDR1 is SGHTA and CDR2 is FQGNSA in the germline V gene. The CDR3 DNA reads TGTGCCAGCAGCTTAGCTGGGACAGGGGGACTGAACACTGAAGCTTTCTTT. Protein product: CASSLAGTGGLNTEAFF.

This clone was counted only a few times. The CDR3 region is CAWNGRGQRETQYF. The CDR3 bases are TGTGCCTGGAACGGCAGGGGGCAGCGGGAGACCCAGTACTTC. The gene calls are TRBV30 and TRBJ2-5, with 8 bases matching TRBD1. Germline values: CDR1 GTSNPN, CDR2 SVGIG (reference sequence). This CDR3 is 14 amino acids long. V was clipped by 4 bases and J by 5 bases; unmatched bases: 9.

The chain links TRBV19 to TRBJ1-1; tentative D call: TRBD1 (5 bases). Trimming left V 5 bases short and J 6 bases short, with 22 bases between. CDR3 length equals 16 residues. Looked up from germline, CDR1 is LNHDA and CDR2 is SQIVND (reference sequence). The CDR3 loop reads CASSVPQTGAKSEAFF. The CDR3, as DNA: TGTGCCAGTAGTGTCCCACAAACTGGGGCCAAATCTGAAGCTTTCTTT.

The rearrangement joins TRBV7-2 to TRBJ2-5; D is unresolved. V lost 0 bases and J 5 bases, leaving 10 bases between the germline ends. CDR3 length: 14 amino acids. Germline CDR1 is SGHTA and CDR2 is FQGNSA. This chain's CDR3 is CASSLATKAETQYF. CDR3 nucleotide sequence: TGTGCCAGCAGCTTAGCTACTAAGGCGGAGACCCAGTACTTC.

The chain uses TRBV27 and TRBJ1-4; D gene ambiguous. Trimming took 3 bases from V and 4 from J, leaving 21 bases between them. The length of the CDR3 is 18 residues. Germline V gives CDR1 MNHEY, CDR2 SMNVEV (reference sequence). CDR3 nucleotides: TGTGCCAGCAGTTTGGCCCCCCGGTTAGCCGGGGTTAATGAAAAACTGTTTTTT. This encodes CASSLAPRLAGVNEKLFF. The complete variable domain, with remaining parts taken from reference TRBV27 and TRBJ1-4, reads EAQVTQNPRYLITVTGKKLTVTCSQNMNHEYMSWYRQDPGLGLRQIYYSMNVEVTDKGDVPEGYKVSRKEKRNFPLILESPSPNQTSLYFCASSLAPRLAGVNEKLFFGSGTQLSVL.

The rearrangement joins TRBV7-2 to TRBJ2-2, with D unresolved. V lost 5 bases and J lost 1, with 14 bases in between. The CDR3 length is 16 residues. CDR1 SGHTA and CDR2 FQGNSA come from the germline V gene. CDR3 bases: TGTGCCAGCAGCGCCGACTCGAGGCGGAACACCGGGGAGCTGTTTTTT. Translating gives CASSADSRRNTGELFF.

This chain links TRBV2 with TRBJ1-2; D remains ambiguous. V lost 4 bases to trimming and J lost 8 bases, with 20 bases between them. Germline CDR1 is SNHLY and CDR2 is FYNNEI. This CDR3 is built from 15 residues. The CDR3 sequence: CASSAGSIPPGGYTF. The CDR3 nucleotides read TGTGCCAGCAGTGCAGGATCAATTCCTCCGGGGGGCTACACCTTC. The full variable domain, with the rest looked up from reference TRBV2 and TRBJ1-2, is EPEVTQTPSHQVTQMGQEVILRCVPISNHLYFYWYRQILGQKVEFLVSFYNNEISEKSEIFDDQFSVERPDGSNFTLKIRSTKLEDSAMYFCASSAGSIPPGGYTFGSGTRLTVV.

The chain employs TRBV25-1 and TRBJ1-5, with 8 bases that match TRBD1. The J segment lost 3 bases and the V segment lost 6 bases, leaving 4 bases of the junction unmatched. Germline-derived CDR1 and CDR2 are MGHDK and SYGVNS. The CDR3 consists of 14 residues. Here the CDR3 DNA reads TGTGCCAGCAGCGGACAGGGCCTCAATCAGCCCCAGCATTTT. As protein: CASSGQGLNQPQHF.

The chain combines TRBV7-9 with TRBJ2-3, with 11 nucleotides matching TRBD2. The CDR3 sequence is 16 residues long. Germline trimming cut 5 bases from V and 3 bases from J; bases unmatched to any gene: 7. Looked up from germline, CDR1 is SEHNR and CDR2 is FQNEAQ (reference sequence). For the CDR3, the DNA is TGTGCCAGCAGCCCTAATAGCGGGGGGGCAACAGATACGCAGTATTTT. It translates to CASSPNSGGATDTQYF.

The chain has TRBV9 and TRBJ1-1, with no clear D. Germline lookup yields CDR1 SGDLS and CDR2 YYNGEE. This CDR3 has 15 amino acids. The V end lost 0 bases, the J end lost 5 bases, and 14 bases lay between the germline ends. As DNA, the CDR3 is TGTGCCAGCAGCGTAGTCGTCTCGTCGGGGACTGAAGCTTTCTTT. Translated: CASSVVVSSGTEAFF. Variable domain in full (rest from reference TRBV9 and TRBJ1-1): DSGVTQTPKHLITATGQRVTLRCSPRSGDLSVYWYQQSLDQGLQFLIQYYNGEERAKGNILERFSAQQFPDLHSELNLSSLELGDSALYFCASSVVVSSGTEAFFGQGTRLTVV.